Below are 19 T cell receptor beta chains sequenced from a single sample in a study of CD8+ T cells in alopecia areata. RNA extraction and reverse transcription yielded cDNA as sequencing template. Clones were read by immunoSEQ multiplex PCR, and TCRdb kept only the in-frame ones, dropping some. The table shows 150,000 to 200,000 clones, with 55% occurring only once. Sequenced sample: CD4+ T cells sorted from blood. All receptors come from a human donor in good health.

The chain couples TRBV27 to TRBJ2-7; either TRBD1 or TRBD2 may fit D (5 bases each). The germline V gene encodes CDR1 MNHEY and CDR2 SMNVEV (reference sequence). V dropped 9 bases and J dropped 1 base, with 16 bases sitting between them. The CDR3 has 14 residues. CDR3 in DNA: TGTGCCAGTAGACCGGGGCCAGGGTCCTACGAGCAGTACTTC. It translates to CASRPGPGSYEQYF.

This chain uses TRBV6-1 with TRBJ1-1, with 9 bases that match TRBD1. This CDR3 contains 15 residues. V was clipped by 6 bases and J by 5 bases; unmatched bases: 10. Germline-derived CDR1 and CDR2 are MNHNS and SASEGT. CDR3 bases: TGTGCCAGCAGGATTCCGGGACAGGGAAAAACTGAAGCTTTCTTT. Protein product: CASRIPGQGKTEAFF.

This clone was detected once. This CDR3 reads CASSIRETQYF. The CDR3 DNA follows: TGTGCCAGCAGTATCCGAGAGACCCAGTACTTC. This chain links TRBV6-6 with TRBJ2-5; no definite D call. The germline V gene has CDR1 MNHNY and CDR2 SVGAGI (reference sequence). The CDR3 consists of 11 residues. Trimming removed 5 bases at V and 4 bases at J, with 5 bases between.

This clone was picked up a small number of times. The gene calls are TRBV2 and TRBJ1-2; TRBD1 is a possible D gene (6 bases). Germline V gene sequence: CDR1 SNHLY, CDR2 FYNNEI. The CDR3 extends over 12 amino acids. The V gene lost 6 bases and the J gene lost 8 bases, with 13 bases spanning the gap. The CDR3 is CASRRQVFGYTF. CDR3 nucleotide sequence: TGTGCCAGCAGAAGACAGGTTTTCGGCTACACCTTC.

This clone was counted between two and nine times. The chain recombines TRBV7-9 with TRBJ2-7; maybe TRBD1 (6 bases). Trimming pared 5 bases from V and 0 bases from J, leaving 8 bases between. CDR1 SEHNR and CDR2 FQNEAQ come from the germline V gene (reference sequence). The CDR3 covers 13 residues. DNA for the CDR3: TGTGCCAGCAGCCGGACAGCCTCCTACGAGCAGTACTTC. Translating gives CASSRTASYEQYF.

This clone was found a few times. CDR3 sequence: CASKSQSYTGELFF. The CDR3 nucleotides read TGCGCCAGCAAGTCTCAATCGTACACCGGGGAGCTGTTTTTT. The chain carries TRBV5-1 and TRBJ2-2; D is ambiguous. CDR3 length: 14 residues. V gave up 6 bases and J gave up 3 bases, with 12 bases separating them. Germline V gene sequence: CDR1 SGHRS, CDR2 YFSETQ.

The gene calls are TRBV7-8 and TRBJ2-2; 8 bases are shared with TRBD2. CDR3 length: 15 residues. Losses at the gene ends were 5 bases for V and 0 bases for J; bases not matched to a gene: 2. Per germline, CDR1 SGHVS and CDR2 FQNEAQ. CDR3 in amino acids: CASSRGLANTGELFF. The DNA for the CDR3 is TGTGCCAGCAGCCGGGGACTAGCGAACACCGGGGAGCTGTTTTTT.

This clone was counted only a few times. The chain has TRBV29-1 and TRBJ2-1; weak D call: TRBD1 (5 bases). From germline, CDR1 is SQVTM and CDR2 ANQGSEA. The ends were cut back, 3 bases at V and 7 bases at J, with 10 bases in the middle. The CDR3 sequence is 12 residues long. The DNA for the CDR3 is TGCAGCGTTGATGCCCGGACAAATGAGCAGTTCTTC. This sequence encodes CSVDARTNEQFF.

On this clone: Other DNA sequences in this specimen translate into the identical CDR3. The chain has TRBV4-1 and TRBJ2-3; TRBD1 might be the D (6 bases). CDR3 size: 16 residues. V was trimmed by 1 base and J by 1 base, leaving 12 bases between them. The germline V gene encodes CDR1 MGHRA and CDR2 YSYEKL. The CDR3 loop is CASSQVGRGRTDTQYF. The CDR3 DNA follows: TGCGCCAGCAGCCAAGTCGGCAGGGGACGCACAGATACGCAGTATTTT.

The chain couples TRBV2 to TRBJ2-7; D gene unclear. There are 12 residues in the CDR3. V was shortened by 7 bases and J by 4 bases, with 11 bases between the two germline ends. CDR1 is SNHLY, CDR2 FYNNEI, per germline. The CDR3 spells CASKMLGYEQYF. As DNA, the CDR3 is TGTGCCAGCAAAATGTTGGGGTACGAGCAGTACTTC.

The V call is TRBV29-1, the J call TRBJ2-1, with D hard to call. Germline CDR1 is SQVTM and CDR2 is ANQGSEA. The CDR3 covers 15 residues. Trimming pared 2 bases from V and 0 bases from J, leaving 11 bases between. This CDR3 is CSVEKPWTSYNEQFF. In DNA, the CDR3 is TGCAGCGTTGAAAAACCATGGACCTCCTACAATGAGCAGTTCTTC.

This clone has a handful of counts. The gene calls are TRBV11-2 and TRBJ2-1; tentatively, D is TRBD1 (5 bases). Trimming removed 3 bases at V and 7 bases at J, with 16 bases between. There are 15 residues in the CDR3. Germline V gene lookup returns CDR1 SGHAT and CDR2 FQNNGV. CDR3 sequence reads: CASSFIAGIGNEQFF. Written as DNA, the CDR3 is TGTGCCAGCAGCTTTATAGCAGGGATTGGGAATGAGCAGTTCTTC.

The chain couples TRBV4-1 to TRBJ2-7; 9 bases are a match to TRBD1. The CDR3 runs 13 residues. Per germline, CDR1 MGHRA and CDR2 YSYEKL. Trimming cost V 4 bases and J 7 bases; bases outside gene matches: 5. Here the CDR3 DNA reads TGCGCCAGCAGCCTGACGACAGGGGGAGAGCAGTACTTC. Translation gives CASSLTTGGEQYF.

With respect to this clone: Distinct nucleotide sequences in the sample also encode this CDR3. This chain joins TRBV27 and TRBJ2-7; D might be TRBD2 (5 bases). V dropped 6 bases and J dropped 0 bases, with 6 bases sitting between them. CDR1 and CDR2 (germline): MNHEY, SMNVEV (reference sequence). The CDR3 length is 12 residues. CDR3 residues: CASSSGSYEQYF. CDR3 bases: TGTGCCAGCAGCAGCGGCTCCTACGAGCAGTACTTC.

V usage is TRBV19 and J usage is TRBJ1-5; D is ambiguous. V lost 4 bases, J lost 4 bases, and 17 bases lay in between. Germline loops: CDR1 LNHDA, CDR2 SQIVND (reference sequence). There are 16 residues in the CDR3. This CDR3 reads CASSKQPRTPNQPQHF. The CDR3 bases are TGTGCCAGTAGTAAGCAGCCACGGACGCCTAATCAGCCCCAGCATTTT.

This clone was recorded many times. The rearrangement joins TRBV6-6 to TRBJ2-5; the match to TRBD2 covers 11 bases. Losses at the gene ends were 6 bases for V and 5 bases for J; bases not matched to a gene: 8. The CDR3 contains 15 residues. The germline V gene has CDR1 MNHNY and CDR2 SVGAGI (reference sequence). CDR3 bases: TGTGCCAGCAGCCACGCCGGGACTAGCGGTGAGACCCAGTACTTC. This gives the protein CASSHAGTSGETQYF.

The chain is built from TRBV25-1 and TRBJ2-1; 8 bases map to TRBD2. Germline V gene sequence: CDR1 MGHDK, CDR2 SYGVNS. This CDR3 is built from 15 residues. J lost 2 bases, V lost 3 bases, and 3 bases had no gene match. The CDR3 reads CASSDTGGPYNEQFF. As DNA, the CDR3 is TGTGCCAGCAGTGATACGGGAGGGCCCTACAATGAGCAGTTCTTC.

This clone showed up just a few times. The rearrangement joins TRBV7-9 to TRBJ2-5, with D perhaps TRBD2 (6 bases). Germline V lookup: CDR1 SEHNR, CDR2 FQNEAQ (reference sequence). The CDR3 consists of 13 residues. V was clipped by 5 bases and J by 9 bases, with 16 bases between them. The CDR3 DNA follows: TGTGCCAGCAGCCCCCACGGGGGTATGGCCCAGTACTTC. This codes for CASSPHGGMAQYF.

Note on this clone: Within the sample, other DNA sequences also encode this same CDR3. This chain's CDR3 is CSVGTGGTGELFF. The CDR3 nucleotides read TGCAGCGTCGGGACAGGGGGCACCGGGGAGCTGTTTTTT. The chain carries TRBV29-1 and TRBJ2-2, with 11 bases identical to TRBD1. V shed 6 bases, J shed 4 bases, and the junction held 1 base outside the gene matches. CDR1 and CDR2 from the germline V gene are SQVTM and ANQGSEA. The CDR3 loop spans 13 amino acids.